A single sample gave rise to the 31 T cell receptor beta chains below, sequenced in a study of T cell responses to AZD1222 COVID-19 vaccine. The table came from immunoSEQ multiplex PCR; TCRdb's copy has only in-frame clones and leaves some out. The sample gives approximately 160,000 clones, 90% of which show up once; less than 3% is in the top ten. The sample in question was peripheral blood, obtained on day 0 of AZD1222 vaccination. These receptors were taken from an adult in good health.

The chain links TRBV4-3 to TRBJ1-2; D is perhaps TRBD1 (5 bases). The CDR3 extends over 16 amino acids. Germline V gene lookup returns CDR1 LGHNA and CDR2 YSLEER. Trimming pared 0 bases from V and 8 bases from J, leaving 19 bases between. This chain's CDR3 is CASSQDWIGRGHGYTF. CDR3 DNA: TGCGCCAGCAGCCAAGATTGGATCGGGAGGGGCCACGGCTACACCTTC.

The rearrangement uses TRBV9 and TRBJ2-5, with D tentatively TRBD1 or TRBD2 (5 bases each). This CDR3 spans 10 amino acids. The germline CDR1 and CDR2 sequences are SGDLS and YYNGEE. V was clipped by 7 bases and J by 4 bases, with 5 bases between them. The CDR3 sequence is CASGTETQYF. For the CDR3, the DNA is TGTGCCAGCGGGACAGAGACCCAGTACTTC.

This clone was observed a few times. The chain combines TRBV11-1 with TRBJ1-1; weak D call: TRBD1 (6 bases). V was cut by 5 bases and J by 1 base, with 8 bases left in between. Germline-derived CDR1 and CDR2 are SGHAT and FQDESV (reference sequence). The CDR3 contains 13 residues. Written as DNA, the CDR3 is TGTGCCAGCAGCCAGGGGAGGAACACTGAAGCTTTCTTT. This gives the protein CASSQGRNTEAFF.

The chain uses TRBV15 and TRBJ1-4; D is unresolved. The germline gives CDR1 LNHNV, CDR2 YYDKDF (reference sequence). V gave up 1 base and J gave up 1 base, with 7 bases separating them. This CDR3 is built from 15 residues. CDR3 DNA sequence: TGTGCCACCAGCAGAGCGACGGGAACTAATGAAAAACTGTTTTTT. It translates to CATSRATGTNEKLFF.

This chain links TRBV15 with TRBJ1-5; D is unclear. V dropped 0 bases and J dropped 4 bases, with 10 bases sitting between them. The germline V gene encodes CDR1 LNHNV and CDR2 YYDKDF (reference sequence). The CDR3 is made up of 15 amino acids. CDR3 nucleotide sequence: TGTGCCACCAGCAGAGATCAAGGGATAAATCAGCCCCAGCATTTT. Amino acid sequence: CATSRDQGINQPQHF.

The genes are TRBV25-1 and TRBJ1-1; 9 nucleotides agree with TRBD1. The CDR3 consists of 16 residues. CDR1 is MGHDK and CDR2 is SYGVNS in the germline V gene. After removal of 6 bases from V and 4 bases from J, the junction contained 12 bases not matched to a gene. CDR3 amino acids: CASRGDRVFSSTEAFF. The CDR3 bases are TGTGCCAGCAGGGGGGACAGGGTGTTTTCGAGCACTGAAGCTTTCTTT.

This clone appeared once. The chain recombines TRBV4-3 with TRBJ2-1; TRBD2 aligns across 7 bases. The V segment lost 4 bases and the J segment 2 bases; nucleotides outside the gene matches: 11. Per germline, CDR1 LGHNA and CDR2 YSLEER. The CDR3 contains 17 residues. CDR3: CASSPDLGGNTYNEQFF. DNA of the CDR3: TGCGCCAGCAGCCCGGACCTGGGGGGGAACACCTACAATGAGCAGTTCTTC.

This rearrangement joins TRBV6-6 to TRBJ1-5; the D gene is possibly TRBD1 (6 bases). V was trimmed by 2 bases and J by 1 base, leaving 12 bases between them. CDR3 size: 16 residues. Per the germline V gene, CDR1 is MNHNY and CDR2 is SVGAGI (reference sequence). CDR3 amino acids: CASSYVGQTSNQPQHF. Written as DNA, the CDR3 is TGTGCCAGCAGTTACGTGGGACAAACCAGCAATCAGCCCCAGCATTTT.

This clone is a singleton in its sample. The CDR3 sequence: CATSRDYPATNEKLFF. CDR3 nucleotides: TGTGCCACCAGCAGAGATTACCCAGCAACTAATGAAAAACTGTTTTTT. The gene calls are TRBV15 and TRBJ1-4; no clear D gene. The CDR3 loop spans 16 amino acids. V was pared by 0 bases and J by 0 bases, with 8 bases between. The germline V gene has CDR1 LNHNV and CDR2 YYDKDF (reference sequence).

The chain joins TRBV19 to TRBJ2-3; D may be TRBD2 (6 bases). The V end was cut by 1 base, the J end by 10 bases, with 9 bases between. There are 12 residues in the CDR3. Per germline, CDR1 LNHDA and CDR2 SQIVND (reference sequence). The chain's CDR3 is CASSIGEVPQYF. DNA of the CDR3: TGTGCCAGTAGTATAGGGGAGGTACCGCAGTATTTT.

The V and J genes are TRBV2 and TRBJ1-5; D possibly corresponds to TRBD1 (6 bases). CDR1 SNHLY and CDR2 FYNNEI come from the germline V gene. The germline V and J ends were trimmed by 3 bases and 5 bases, with 8 bases remaining between them. CDR3 length equals 13 residues. This CDR3 is CASSERTDQPQHF. The CDR3 DNA is TGTGCCAGCAGTGAGCGGACAGATCAGCCCCAGCATTTT.

V and J are TRBV6-4 and TRBJ2-1; 7 bases map to TRBD2. CDR3 length equals 12 residues. The germline CDR1 and CDR2 sequences are MRHNA and SNTAGT. The CDR3 DNA reads as TGTGCTCGGGGGGTGATCTACAATGAGCAGTTCTTC. Protein sequence: CARGVIYNEQFF.

The chain joins TRBV14 to TRBJ2-7, with TRBD1 identical over 7 bases. Germline trimming cut 5 bases from V and 4 bases from J; bases unmatched to any gene: 8. Germline assignment: CDR1 SGHDN and CDR2 FVKESK. The CDR3 totals 14 residues. The CDR3 spells CASSYRTGFYEQYF. In DNA form, the CDR3 reads TGTGCCAGCAGCTACCGGACAGGATTTTACGAGCAGTACTTC.

This clone occurred once. The rearrangement links TRBV18 to TRBJ1-5; D is perhaps TRBD1 (5 bases). The CDR3 spans 16 residues. Trimming took off 4 bases at V and 2 bases at J, with 15 bases between the two ends. Germline-derived CDR1 and CDR2 are KGHSH and LQKENI. CDR3 in amino acids: CASSRGGQGGNQPQHF. The CDR3 DNA follows: TGTGCCAGCTCACGGGGAGGGCAGGGCGGCAATCAGCCCCAGCATTTT.

The chain joins TRBV11-3 to TRBJ2-1, with TRBD2 matching 16 bases. Germline loops: CDR1 SGHNT, CDR2 YENEEA. V lost 5 bases and J lost 6; bases outside the gene matches: 7. CDR3 length equals 17 residues. CDR3 residues: CASSPGLAGGLSNEQFF. CDR3 coding DNA: TGTGCCAGCAGCCCGGGACTAGCGGGGGGGTTGAGCAATGAGCAGTTCTTC.

This sequence joins TRBV7-2 and TRBJ1-6, with 7 bases that match TRBD1. Germline CDR1 and CDR2: SGHTA and FQGNSA. V lost 0 bases and J lost 7; bases outside the gene matches: 6. The CDR3 covers 16 residues. The chain's CDR3 is CASSLAGRGTNSPLHF. The CDR3 DNA sequence: TGTGCCAGCAGCTTAGCGGGCAGGGGGACCAATTCACCCCTCCACTTT.

The chain has TRBV27 and TRBJ2-2; 10 bases fit TRBD1. With V trimmed by 3 bases and J by 5 bases, 3 bases remained unmatched. The CDR3 is 15 residues long. Per the germline V gene, CDR1 is MNHEY and CDR2 is SMNVEV (reference sequence). CDR3 region: CASSFRDRGTGELFF. The DNA for the CDR3 is TGTGCCAGCAGTTTCCGGGACAGGGGTACCGGGGAGCTGTTTTTT.

V gene TRBV5-1 combines with J gene TRBJ2-5, with a tentative D call TRBD2 (6 bases). V lost 4 bases and J 9 bases, leaving 22 bases between the germline ends. This CDR3 comprises 15 residues. Germline CDR1 and CDR2: SGHRS and YFSETQ. CDR3 sequence: CASSAGTLSGEAQYF. The CDR3, as DNA: TGCGCCAGCAGCGCTGGGACCCTCTCTGGGGAGGCCCAGTACTTC. Full variable domain (outside the CDR3, taken from reference TRBV5-1 and TRBJ2-5): KAGVTQTPRYLIKTRGQQVTLSCSPISGHRSVSWYQQTPGQGLQFLFEYFSETQRNKGNFPGRFSGRQFSNSRSEMNVSTLELGDSALYLCASSAGTLSGEAQYFGPGTRLLVL.

V usage is TRBV7-2 and J usage is TRBJ1-5; tentative D call: TRBD1 (6 bases). From germline, CDR1 is SGHTA and CDR2 FQGNSA. The CDR3 sequence is 15 residues long. V was cut by 5 bases and J by 3 bases, with 14 bases left in between. The CDR3 DNA reads TGTGCCAGCAGCCCCGGGGGCGGGTTCAATCAGCCCCAGCATTTT. Translating it yields CASSPGGGFNQPQHF.

This chain uses TRBV14 with TRBJ1-3, with D perhaps TRBD1 (6 bases). The CDR3 has 23 residues. CDR1 is SGHDN and CDR2 is FVKESK in the germline V gene. Trimming left V 3 bases short and J 3 bases short, with 36 bases between. The DNA for the CDR3 is TGTGCCAGCAGCCACGTGGTTGGCCCGGGGGGCGGAGCGGGCGGCTCTGGTGGAAACACCATATATTTT. Residues: CASSHVVGPGGGAGGSGGNTIYF.

This chain uses TRBV29-1 with TRBJ2-7; D might be TRBD1 (6 bases). From germline, CDR1 is SQVTM and CDR2 ANQGSEA. CDR3 length: 12 residues. V was pared by 6 bases and J by 2 bases, with 11 bases between. The CDR3 protein is CSVAGDTYEQYF. The CDR3 DNA is TGCAGCGTGGCTGGGGACACCTACGAGCAGTACTTC.

V usage is TRBV4-1 and J usage is TRBJ2-7; TRBD1 might be the D (6 bases). Trimming pared 0 bases from V and 4 bases from J, leaving 13 bases between. Germline V CDR1 and CDR2: MGHRA, YSYEKL. The CDR3 consists of 15 residues. The CDR3 sequence: CASSQEGQRGYEQYF. CDR3 nucleotide sequence: TGCGCCAGCAGCCAAGAGGGACAACGAGGGTACGAGCAGTACTTC.

The J gene is TRBJ2-1, the V gene TRBV11-3, with 8 nucleotides matching TRBD2. Trimming cost V 3 bases and J 2 bases; bases outside gene matches: 3. The length of the CDR3 is 15 residues. Per germline, CDR1 SGHNT and CDR2 YENEEA. CDR3: CASSLGGGPYNEQFF. CDR3 coding DNA: TGTGCCAGCAGCTTGGGCGGGGGGCCCTACAATGAGCAGTTCTTC.

The J gene is TRBJ1-1, the V gene TRBV19; TRBD1 matches 7 bases. The junction had 3 bases not matched to a gene; V was cut back by 4 bases and J by 1 base. Germline CDR1 and CDR2: LNHDA and SQIVND (reference sequence). The CDR3 totals 14 residues. CDR3 DNA: TGTGCCAGTAGTAGGGGACAGCGGAACACTGAAGCTTTCTTT. Translating gives CASSRGQRNTEAFF.

The genes are TRBV9 and TRBJ2-3; tentatively, D is TRBD2 (6 bases). This CDR3 is 15 amino acids long. Germline CDR1 and CDR2: SGDLS and YYNGEE. Trimming took off 0 bases at V and 6 bases at J, with 14 bases between the two ends. The chain's CDR3 is CASSVEGGSPDTQYF. Written as DNA, the CDR3 is TGTGCCAGCAGCGTAGAGGGAGGCTCCCCGGATACGCAGTATTTT. Full variable domain (rest looked up from reference TRBV9 and TRBJ2-3): DSGVTQTPKHLITATGQRVTLRCSPRSGDLSVYWYQQSLDQGLQFLIQYYNGEERAKGNILERFSAQQFPDLHSELNLSSLELGDSALYFCASSVEGGSPDTQYFGPGTRLTVL.

The chain couples TRBV5-1 to TRBJ1-2; 11 nucleotides match TRBD1. Germline values: CDR1 SGHRS, CDR2 YFSETQ. V trimming: 4 bases; J trimming: 4 bases; junction bases outside the gene matches: 6. This CDR3 spans 15 amino acids. DNA for the CDR3: TGCGCCAGCAGCGCGACCGGGACAGGGGGCTATGGCTACACCTTC. Its translation is CASSATGTGGYGYTF.

The chain combines TRBV6-2 or TRBV6-3 with TRBJ2-3; the D is unclear. The CDR3 sequence is 12 residues long. CDR1 MNHEY and CDR2 SVGEGT come from the germline V gene. Trimming took off 2 bases at V and 5 bases at J, with 5 bases between the two ends. The chain's CDR3 is CASSYMQDTQYF. DNA of the CDR3: TGTGCCAGCAGTTACATGCAAGATACGCAGTATTTT.

The chain recombines TRBV27 with TRBJ2-1; tentatively, D is TRBD2 (5 bases). The CDR3 runs to 15 residues. From germline, CDR1 is MNHEY and CDR2 SMNVEV (reference sequence). With 3 bases removed from V and 0 bases from J, the gap between germline ends came to 9 bases. The CDR3 spells CASSLERFSYNEQFF. The CDR3 DNA is TGTGCCAGCAGTTTGGAGCGGTTCTCCTACAATGAGCAGTTCTTC.

The J gene is TRBJ2-1, the V gene TRBV7-2, with 13 bases lining up with TRBD2. Losses at the gene ends were 5 bases for V and 6 bases for J; bases not matched to a gene: 10. The CDR3 spans 17 residues. The germline gives CDR1 SGHTA, CDR2 FQGNSA. CDR3 sequence: CASSPLIWTSGGNEQFF. The CDR3 DNA is TGTGCCAGCAGCCCATTAATATGGACTAGCGGGGGCAATGAGCAGTTCTTC.

The chain carries TRBV14 and TRBJ2-2; D is undetermined. Trimming pared 4 bases from V and 5 bases from J, leaving 11 bases between. The CDR3 has 14 residues. Germline values: CDR1 SGHDN, CDR2 FVKESK. CDR3 residues: CASSLRAFTGELFF. For the CDR3, the DNA is TGTGCCAGCAGCCTACGGGCGTTTACCGGGGAGCTGTTTTTT.

V is TRBV27 and J is TRBJ1-6, with D perhaps matching TRBD1 (6 bases). The length of the CDR3 is 14 residues. Germline V gives CDR1 MNHEY, CDR2 SMNVEV (reference sequence). V lost 5 bases to trimming and J lost 10 bases, with 15 bases between them. The CDR3: CASSETGTWSPLHF. CDR3 nucleotide sequence: TGTGCCAGCAGTGAAACAGGGACGTGGTCACCCCTCCACTTT.